This T cell receptor (beta chain) was documented in a study of control samples from healthy donors and cancer patients. CDR3 length equals 15 residues. V was cut by 2 bases and J by 4 bases, with 12 bases left in between. Germline CDR1 MNHNS, CDR2 SASEGT. Assay: immunoSEQ multiplex PCR; the TCRdb copy retains only in-frame clones and omits some. The table records over 80,000 clones, roughly three quarters of them present only once. This sequence joins TRBV6-1 and TRBJ1-5; D possibly corresponds to TRBD1 (6 bases). This receptor was obtained from a woman aged 25 to 45 in good health. Input material: blood. The CDR3 DNA reads as TGTGCCAGCAGTGAACATGGACAGCCTAATCAGCCCCAGCATTTT. Amino acid sequence: CASSEHGQPNQPQHF.